This T cell receptor (beta chain) came from a study of T cell repertoires in cytomegalovirus infection (dated by TCRdb to about 2019). Regarding the complete study: Peptide stimulations targeted recently identified HLA-C-restricted CMV epitopes, whose presentation resists viral immunomodulation, together with well-studied HLA-B-restricted epitopes. The HLA type of each donor mattered for the analysis, because public TCR beta signatures pointed to carriage of CMV infection along with the matching HLA type. What the work shows at the level of the full study, not this receptor alone: In both this cohort and an independent roughly 330-donor cohort, the cumulative frequency of public TCR beta family members distinguished carriers of CMV infection plus the relevant HLA type. The ex vivo response was dominated by HLA-C-restricted CMV-specific TCR beta clonotypes, which also provided the single most frequent clonotype in two of eight donors.

In its sample, this clonotype was seen a few times. Its antigen is still unknown. The sample holds no much larger clone one base away, and base qualities are not on file. Sample treatment or condition, as interpreted from the label and publication: in vitro stimulation with specific CMV peptide epitopes to enrich CMV-specific T cells. Sequencing instrument: Illumina HiSeq 1500. TCRdb redid the processing of the public reads, applying fastp at Q25 and MiXCR, and retained in-frame beta chains. CDR3 protein sequences are deduplicated, and each keeps its most common genes and DNA. Counted in this sample were roughly 800,000 distinct CDR3 sequences; 25% to 30% of them appeared once. The ten largest clones add up to about 12% of the sample. The germline V end is reduced by 4 bases and the J end by 5 bases; junction bases left unmatched: 5. The CDR3 holds 15 amino acids from the cysteine to the phenylalanine. Of all the DNA, just the CDR3 is kept, 45 bases in frame from base 1. Based on the germline V gene, the CDR1 and CDR2 sequences are KGHDR and SFDVKD.

Sample: cultured CD8+ T cells from PBMCs, taken from culture after CMV antigen stimulation. The chain is made from TRBV24-1 and TRBJ2-1, with 9 central nucleotides matching TRBD1. This clonotype was obtained from a human donor in good health (CMV status not recorded). Some clones in this sample may be carry-over from other donors' samples. The DNA is as follows: TGTGCCACCAGTGAAGGTGACAGGGGGAACAATGAGCAGTTCTTC. It codes for CATSEGDRGNNEQFF.